The rows below give T cell receptor beta chains drawn from one sample of a study of cytomegalovirus exposure and HLA in healthy donors. The table came from immunoSEQ multiplex PCR; TCRdb's copy has only in-frame clones and leaves some out. The sample consists of approximately 69,000 clones, about 66% of them appearing once. Input material: PBMCs. The source is a man aged 35-49 years in good health and CMV-seropositive. Each CDR3 is given with its conserved first and last residue. A D gene is named only where the DNA matches it firmly. Expanded clones are given a class, and other clones once, few, many or no size at all.

V	size	D	J	length	DNA	CDR3
TRBV5-1	.	.	TRBJ2-2	13	TGCGCCAGCAGGGGGACACCCACCGGGGAGCTGTTTTTT	CASRGTPTGELFF
TRBV7-9	few	.	TRBJ1-2	13	TGTGCCAGCAGCAACCCAGGTGGCTATGGCTACACCTTC	CASSNPGGYGYTF
TRBV6-5	.	.	TRBJ2-7	13	TGTGCCAGCGCATTAACAGGGTTCAACGAGCAGTACTTC	CASALTGFNEQYF
TRBV27	.	.	TRBJ1-4	17	TGTGCCAGCAGTCCTATGAGAACAGCCTCAACTAATGAAAAACTGTTTTTT	CASSPMRTASTNEKLFF
TRBV2	few	TRBD1	TRBJ1-1	14	TGTGCCAGCAGTGATGACAGGGGGATGATGCGGGCTTTCTTT	CASSDDRGMMRAFF
TRBV10-1	.	.	TRBJ2-7	11	TGCGCCAGCAGTGACGGGTACGAGCAGTACTTC	CASSDGYEQYF
TRBV5-4	few	.	TRBJ1-1	14	TGTGCCAGCAGCTTGGCGGGGGTCGGGGTTGAAGCTTTCTTT	CASSLAGVGVEAFF
TRBV7-9	.	.	TRBJ1-2	12	TGTGCCAGCAGCTCGGGGGACTATGGCTACACCTTC	CASSSGDYGYTF
TRBV30	.	TRBD1	TRBJ1-4	15	TGTGCCTGGGGACTGACAGGGGCCCTTAGTGAAAAACTGTTTTTT	CAWGLTGALSEKLFF
TRBV5-4	once	TRBD1	TRBJ1-2	20	TGTGCCAGCAGCGCTACCCCCTTATTGGACAGGGGGCGCCGGTTTTATGGCAACACCTTC	CASSATPLLDRGRRFYGNTF
TRBV4-1	.	.	TRBJ2-7	16	TGCGCCAGCAGCCATCACCTTTCCGGGGGATACTACGAGCAGTACTTC	CASSHHLSGGYYEQYF
TRBV7-9	.	TRBD2	TRBJ2-5	14	TGTGCCAGCAGCTCCAGCGGGGGGGGAGAGACCCAGTACTTC	CASSSSGGGETQYF
TRBV19	.	TRBD1	TRBJ1-5	16	TGTGCCAGTAGTATAGACTGGACAGGATTCCTTCAGCCCCAGCATTTT	CASSIDWTGFLQPQHF
TRBV2	.	.	TRBJ1-1	13	TGTGCCAGCAGGGTCGCTATGAACACTGAAGCTTTCTTT	CASRVAMNTEAFF
TRBV28	.	.	TRBJ2-5	14	TGTGCCAGCAGCTCCACTCAGGGGCAGGAGACCCAGTACTTC	CASSSTQGQETQYF
TRBV11-1	.	TRBD1	TRBJ2-7	16	TGTGCCAGCAGCCCGAGGAGACAGGGTTATTCCTACGAGCAGTACTTC	CASSPRRQGYSYEQYF
TRBV7-8	few	TRBD1	TRBJ1-3	15	TGTGCCAGCAGCAGGGGACAGGGGGTTGGAAACACCATATATTTT	CASSRGQGVGNTIYF
TRBV30	.	.	TRBJ2-2	15	TGTGCCTGGAGTCGGGCGGGGGCCAACACCGGGGAGCTGTTTTTT	CAWSRAGANTGELFF
TRBV2	.	TRBD1	TRBJ1-5	14	TGTGCCAGCAATAGACAGGGGTCACATCAGCCCCAGCATTTT	CASNRQGSHQPQHF
TRBV7-3	.	.	TRBJ2-7	14	TGTGCCAGCAGGGCCGGGACTCATACCTACGAGCAGTACTTC	CASRAGTHTYEQYF
TRBV28	.	.	TRBJ1-2	14	TGTGCCAGCAGTTTCCCACAGGTGAACTATGGCTACACCTTC	CASSFPQVNYGYTF
TRBV30	.	.	TRBJ2-2	14	TGTGCCTGGAGTGTATGGGAGGTGGCAGGTGAGCTGTTTTTT	CAWSVWEVAGELFF
TRBV30	.	TRBD2	TRBJ2-7	15	TGTGCCTGGAGTGTACCCGGGACGGGAGCGGGGGAGCAGTACTTC	CAWSVPGTGAGEQYF
TRBV28	.	.	TRBJ1-4	14	TGTGCCAGCAATAGTGACAGGCTTAATGAAAAACTGTTTTTT	CASNSDRLNEKLFF
TRBV30	.	.	TRBJ1-5	14	TGTGCCTGGACCATCGGGCAGGGTGGTCAGCCCCAGCATTTT	CAWTIGQGGQPQHF
TRBV5-6	.	.	TRBJ1-4	15	TGTGCCAGCAGCTCGATCGATAGCCAGAATGAAAAACTGTTTTTT	CASSSIDSQNEKLFF
TRBV4-1	.	.	TRBJ1-5	14	TGCGCCAGCAGCTTAACCGGGGGCAATCAGCCCCAGCATTTT	CASSLTGGNQPQHF
TRBV11-2	once	TRBD2	TRBJ2-5	15	TGTGCGACCAAGAGGGTAGCGGGGCTCCAAGAGACCCAGTACTTC	CATKRVAGLQETQYF
TRBV2	.	.	TRBJ2-7	14	TGTGCCAGCCGGAGGGGCCCCTCCTCCTACGAGCAGTACTTC	CASRRGPSSYEQYF
TRBV7-2	.	TRBD2	TRBJ2-7	18	TGTGCCAGCAGCTTACGGACTAGCGGGGGGGCCGCGGTCTATGAGCAGTACTTC	CASSLRTSGGAAVYEQYF